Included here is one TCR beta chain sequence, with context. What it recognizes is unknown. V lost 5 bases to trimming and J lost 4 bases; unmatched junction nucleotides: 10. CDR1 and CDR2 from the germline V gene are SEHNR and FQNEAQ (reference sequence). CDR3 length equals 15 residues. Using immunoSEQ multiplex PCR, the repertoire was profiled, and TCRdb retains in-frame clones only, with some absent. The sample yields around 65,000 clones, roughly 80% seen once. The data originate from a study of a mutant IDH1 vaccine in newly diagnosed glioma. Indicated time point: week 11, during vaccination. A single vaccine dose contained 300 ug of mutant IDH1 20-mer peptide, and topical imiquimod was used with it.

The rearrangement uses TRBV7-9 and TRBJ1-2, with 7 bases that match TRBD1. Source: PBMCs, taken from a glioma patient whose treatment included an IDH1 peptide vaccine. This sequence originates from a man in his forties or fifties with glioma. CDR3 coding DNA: TGTGCCAGCAGCGTTGGGGCAGGGGGTACCTATGGCTACACCTTC. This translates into CASSVGAGGTYGYTF.